One and the same sample provided the 18 T cell receptor beta chains below, sequenced in a study of T cells in Graves' hyperthyroidism and ophthalmopathy. Authors of the study amplified TCR beta CDR3 regions from RNA transcripts. First-round RT-PCR targeting the TCR CDR3 was performed with the HTBI primer set. From the multiplex PCR reads, TCRdb called clonotypes with MiXCR, one entry per CDR3 protein. The sample comprises approximately 490,000 distinct CDR3 sequences, about 20% of which are singletons, and 45% to 55% rests with the top ten. Input material: blood. All receptors come from a woman in her 70s with Graves' ophthalmopathy.

Within the sample, this clonotype is medium-sized (0.01 to 0.1%). This chain uses TRBV6-1 with TRBJ2-7; tentatively, D is TRBD1 (5 bases). Deletions cut 5 bases from V and 7 bases from J, with 24 bases between. Per germline, CDR1 MNHNS and CDR2 SASEGT. The CDR3 is 16 residues long. The CDR3 bases are TGTGCCAGCAGTTGGAACCCCGACAGTTGGCGCAGGGAGCAGTACTTC. Protein sequence: CASSWNPDSWRREQYF.

The CDR3 sequence: CASSPLRAGPRDTQYF. CDR3 nucleotide sequence: TGTGCCAGCAGTCCACTTCGGGCAGGTCCACGGGATACGCAGTATTTT. The rearrangement joins TRBV12-3 or TRBV12-4 to TRBJ2-3, with unresolved D. The CDR3 totals 16 residues. The V and J ends lost 5 bases and 6 bases respectively, with 21 bases between them.

J is TRBJ1-6 and V is TRBV18, with 9 bases lining up with TRBD1. From germline, CDR1 is KGHSH and CDR2 LQKENI. V shed 3 bases and J 5 bases; nucleotides not matched to a gene: 5. The CDR3 consists of 16 residues. DNA for the CDR3: TGTGCCAGCTCACCGCGGACAGGGGCGGATAATTCACCCCTCCACTTT. It is translated as CASSPRTGADNSPLHF.

This chain uses TRBV3-1 with TRBJ1-2, with 7 bases aligning to TRBD1. CDR1 LGHDT and CDR2 YNNKEL come from the germline V gene (reference sequence). The CDR3 contains 14 residues. J was trimmed by 4 bases and V by 4 bases; bases with no gene match: 6. CDR3 nucleotides: TGTGCCAGCAGCCTTGGGACAGACCCCTATGGCTACACCTTC. The encoded protein is CASSLGTDPYGYTF.

The rearrangement joins TRBV7-3 to TRBJ2-2; TRBD1 is a possible D gene (6 bases). Trimming removed 6 bases at V and 2 bases at J, with 16 bases between. The CDR3 totals 16 residues. The V gene's germline CDR1 is SGHTA and CDR2 FQGTGA. The CDR3 loop reads CASSLSPGQNTGELFF. The CDR3 DNA sequence: TGTGCCAGCAGTTTATCCCCGGGACAAAACACCGGGGAGCTGTTTTTT.

J is TRBJ2-1 and V is TRBV7-9; 7 bases are shared with TRBD1. J lost 6 bases, V lost 1 base, and 6 bases had no gene match. The CDR3 is 15 amino acids. CDR1 is SEHNR, CDR2 FQNEAQ, per germline (reference sequence). This CDR3 is CASSLGQGACNEQFF. In DNA form, the CDR3 reads TGTGCCAGCAGCTTAGGACAGGGAGCCTGCAATGAGCAGTTCTTC.

In its sample, this clonotype was seen a few times. CDR3 in amino acids: CASSYRGGDSYGYTF. The CDR3 DNA is TGTGCCAGCAGTTACCGAGGCGGTGACTCCTATGGCTACACCTTC. V is TRBV6-2 or TRBV6-3 and J is TRBJ1-2; no firm D call. Deletions cut 2 bases from V and 4 bases from J, with 14 bases between. Germline CDR1 MNHEY, CDR2 SVGEGT. The CDR3 covers 15 residues.

There are a few counts of this clonotype. This chain joins TRBV12-3 or TRBV12-4 and TRBJ2-4, with TRBD2 matching 8 bases. With 1 base clipped from V and 9 bases from J, the junction kept 17 bases outside the gene matches. The CDR3 has 18 amino acids. Here the CDR3 reads CASSLEGSSGRATGIQYF. The CDR3 DNA reads as TGTGCCAGCAGTTTAGAAGGGTCTAGCGGGCGTGCAACCGGCATTCAGTACTTC.

The V call is TRBV11-1, the J call TRBJ2-5, with 14 positions matching TRBD2. Germline CDR1 and CDR2: SGHAT and FQDESV (reference sequence). Trimming cost V 1 base and J 3 bases; bases outside gene matches: 1. This CDR3 is built from 16 residues. The CDR3 DNA sequence: TGTGCCAGCAGCTTAGAGGGACTAGCGGGGGAAGAGACCCAGTACTTC. Its protein is CASSLEGLAGEETQYF.

In its sample, this clonotype was seen a few times. This chain uses TRBV9 with TRBJ2-1; D is unresolved. Germline CDR1 SGDLS, CDR2 YYNGEE. CDR3 length: 14 amino acids. V shed 4 bases and J shed 8 bases, with 16 bases lying between them. The CDR3 coding sequence is TGTGCCAGCAGCCCCTCCCTAGGGTCCCATGAGCAGTTCTTC. It is translated as CASSPSLGSHEQFF.

This clonotype was observed a handful of times. The genes are TRBV12-3 or TRBV12-4 and TRBJ2-7; D not resolved. There are 12 residues in the CDR3. Trimming took off 5 bases at V and 6 bases at J, with 11 bases between the two ends. The CDR3 bases are TGTGCCAGCAGTGTAGGGCTAGGCGAGCAGTACTTC. Its translation: CASSVGLGEQYF.

Note on this clonotype: One junction end disagrees with the germline gene, perhaps due to a read error. The rearrangement links TRBV5-1 to TRBJ2-3, with a possible D match to TRBD1 (6 bases). The CDR3 covers 16 residues. Germline CDR1 reads SGHRS; CDR2 reads YFSETQ. CDR3 sequence: CASSNEQGPSTDMQYF. CDR3 nucleotide sequence: TGCGCCAGCAGCAATGAACAGGGCCCGAGCACAGATATGCAGTATTTT.

This clonotype was seen at least ten times. V gene TRBV20-1 combines with J gene TRBJ1-2; D may be TRBD1 (6 bases). Trimming took off 6 bases at V and 6 bases at J, with 14 bases between the two ends. CDR1 and CDR2 from the germline V gene are DFQATT and SNEGSKA (reference sequence). This CDR3 region has 12 residues. CDR3 residues: CSAAEGGDGYTF. In DNA, the CDR3 is TGCAGTGCCGCTGAGGGGGGGGATGGCTACACCTTC.

The J gene is TRBJ1-6, the V gene TRBV9; 8 bases are shared with TRBD1. The germline V gene encodes CDR1 SGDLS and CDR2 YYNGEE. The trim removed 3 bases at V and 10 bases at J, leaving 9 bases unmatched. This CDR3 spans 15 amino acids. Here the CDR3 DNA reads TGTGCCAGCAGCGCCCGAGGACAGGGAAACTCACCCCTCCACTTT. Amino acid sequence: CASSARGQGNSPLHF.

The V and J genes are TRBV18 and TRBJ1-5, with unresolved D. The CDR3 loop spans 17 amino acids. With 5 bases removed from V and 2 bases from J, the gap between germline ends came to 19 bases. Germline-derived CDR1 and CDR2 are KGHSH and LQKENI. DNA for the CDR3: TGTGCCAGCTCATCCAGCCCGGGGTATGAGGGCAATCAGCCCCAGCATTTT. This sequence encodes CASSSSPGYEGNQPQHF. Based on the CDR3 plus reference TRBV18 and TRBJ1-5, the full variable domain is NAGVMQNPRHLVRRRGQEARLRCSPMKGHSHVYWYRQLPEEGLKFMVYLQKENIIDESGMPKERFSAEFPKEGPSILRIQQVVRGDSAAYFCASSSSPGYEGNQPQHFGDGTRLSIL.

This chain links TRBV20-1 with TRBJ2-3; TRBD1 agrees at 8 bases. This CDR3 has 12 amino acids. Germline CDR1 DFQATT, CDR2 SNEGSKA (reference sequence). Trimming removed 6 bases from V and 5 bases from J; junction bases left unmatched: 4. The CDR3 nucleotides are TGCAGTGCCCTGACAGGGGTAGATACGCAGTATTTT. Encoded protein: CSALTGVDTQYF.

In its sample, this clonotype was seen a few times. The chain recombines TRBV5-1 with TRBJ1-2; tentatively, D is TRBD1 (6 bases). CDR1 SGHRS and CDR2 YFSETQ come from the germline V gene. The V end lost 4 bases, the J end lost 2 bases, and 12 bases lay between the germline ends. This CDR3 is 14 amino acids long. CDR3 protein: CASSPSTGNYGYTF. In DNA, the CDR3 is TGCGCCAGCAGCCCCTCTACAGGGAACTATGGCTACACCTTC.

This clonotype was seen many times. The chain employs TRBV11-2 and TRBJ2-3; TRBD1 or TRBD2 may be the D gene (6 bases each). The CDR3 loop spans 15 amino acids. The germline gives CDR1 SGHAT, CDR2 FQNNGV. V was pared by 4 bases and J by 3 bases, with 14 bases between. The CDR3 spells CASSSPGGATDTQYF. In DNA, the CDR3 is TGTGCCAGCAGCTCCCCCGGGGGCGCAACAGATACGCAGTATTTT.